Below are 3 T cell receptor beta chains sequenced from a single sample in a study of T-cell memory formation after mild COVID-19. TCRdb ran MiXCR on the 5' RACE reads and lists one entry per CDR3 protein. The sample has 350,000 to 400,000 distinct CDR3 sequences; roughly 21% are singletons. The sequenced material came from PBMCs or a T cell subset sorted from them (not recorded which). All receptors derive from an adult woman who had mild COVID-19 (a few samples of this study predate the infection). Cell type and time point are not known.

The chain employs TRBV27 and TRBJ2-1, with D maybe TRBD2 (5 bases). The germline CDR1 and CDR2 sequences are MNHEY and SMNVEV (reference sequence). This CDR3 has 17 residues. The V end was cut by 6 bases, the J end by 0 bases, with 18 bases between. The CDR3 DNA is TGTGCCAGCAGGAGCCTCGGAGGCCCGAGCTCCTACAATGAGCAGTTCTTC. Translation gives CASRSLGGPSSYNEQFF.

A single count supports this clonotype. This chain links TRBV6-1 with TRBJ2-1; D uncertain. Deletions cut 0 bases from V and 4 bases from J, with 4 bases between. The CDR3 length is 13 residues. The V gene's germline CDR1 is MNHNS and CDR2 SASEGT. CDR3 sequence (DNA): TGTGCCAGCAGTGAAGCGGGATACAATGAGCAGTTCTTC. Its translation is CASSEAGYNEQFF.

This chain connects TRBV6-2 or TRBV6-3 to TRBJ2-5; 8 positions agree with TRBD2. This CDR3 has 16 residues. The V segment lost 0 bases and the J segment 2 bases; nucleotides outside the gene matches: 5. Germline V gene data show CDR1 as MNHEY and CDR2 as SVGEGT. The DNA for the CDR3 is TGTGCCAGCAGTTACTCTGGTAGCGGGGCACAAGAGACCCAGTACTTC. The encoded protein is CASSYSGSGAQETQYF.